These 10 T cell receptor beta chains share one sample of origin, sequenced in a study of blood T cell repertoires in COVID-19. Only in-frame clones appear in the TCRdb table, and some are missing; sequencing was by immunoSEQ multiplex PCR. The sample includes about 50,000 clones, roughly 86% of them seen just once. The sample consisted of peripheral blood. Receptor source: a woman aged 60-75 years with acute or convalescent COVID-19.

This sequence joins TRBV19 and TRBJ1-2, with D possibly matching TRBD1 (6 bases). CDR3 length: 14 amino acids. Trimming left V 6 bases short and J 4 bases short, with 15 bases between. Germline loops: CDR1 LNHDA, CDR2 SQIVND (reference sequence). As DNA, the CDR3 is TGTGCCAGTAGACCTGACAGGTTCGGCTATGGCTACACCTTC. It is translated as CASRPDRFGYGYTF. Complete variable domain (other parts from reference TRBV19 and TRBJ1-2): DGGITQSPKYLFRKEGQNVTLSCEQNLNHDAMYWYRQDPGQGLRLIYYSQIVNDFQKGDIAEGYSVSREKKESFPLTVTSAQKNPTAFYLCASRPDRFGYGYTFGSGTRLTVV.

V is TRBV27 and J is TRBJ1-5; TRBD1 agrees at 7 bases. V was clipped by 5 bases and J by 4 bases; unmatched bases: 8. The length of the CDR3 is 15 residues. Germline assignment: CDR1 MNHEY and CDR2 SMNVEV (reference sequence). CDR3 DNA: TGTGCCAGCAGTCGGACCACAGGGGTAAATCAGCCCCAGCATTTT. Translation: CASSRTTGVNQPQHF.

V and J are TRBV6-1 and TRBJ2-6; D may be TRBD2 (6 bases). Trimming removed 2 bases at V and 2 bases at J, with 19 bases between. The CDR3 runs to 19 residues. Germline V lookup: CDR1 MNHNS, CDR2 SASEGT. The DNA of the CDR3 is TGTGCCAGCAGTGAATGGAGCCTAGGCCGCGGGGCTGGGGCCAACGTCCTGACTTTC. It is translated as CASSEWSLGRGAGANVLTF.

This rearrangement joins TRBV27 to TRBJ1-1; perhaps TRBD1 as D (5 bases). The germline V gene encodes CDR1 MNHEY and CDR2 SMNVEV (reference sequence). Trimming stripped 9 bases from V and 1 base from J, with 21 bases between. CDR3 length equals 16 residues. The CDR3: CASRLEGMSQNTEAFF. CDR3 nucleotides: TGTGCCAGTAGGTTGGAGGGGATGAGCCAGAACACTGAAGCTTTCTTT.

The chain uses TRBV2 and TRBJ1-2, with 9 nucleotides matching TRBD1. Germline V gives CDR1 SNHLY, CDR2 FYNNEI. CDR3 length: 14 amino acids. V shed 6 bases, J shed 4 bases, and the junction held 6 bases outside the gene matches. The CDR3 region has the DNA TGTGCCAGCAGACCCAGGACAGGGGCCTATGGCTACACCTTC. It codes for CASRPRTGAYGYTF.

The gene calls are TRBV11-2 and TRBJ1-2; 7 bases agree with TRBD1. CDR1 is SGHAT and CDR2 is FQNNGV in the germline V gene. J gave up 2 bases and V 5 bases, and 11 bases lay outside the gene matches. This CDR3 contains 16 residues. Here the CDR3 reads CASSTLGQTENYGYTF. CDR3 nucleotide sequence: TGTGCCAGCAGCACTCTGGGACAGACGGAGAACTATGGCTACACCTTC.

This chain connects TRBV15 to TRBJ1-1; 8 bases are shared with TRBD1. This CDR3 has 15 residues. In germline, CDR1 is LNHNV, CDR2 YYDKDF (reference sequence). Losses at the gene ends were 0 bases for V and 6 bases for J; bases not matched to a gene: 6. The CDR3 DNA reads as TGTGCCACCAGCAGAGACCAGGGGGCTATCGCTGAAGCTTTCTTT. Translated, it gives CATSRDQGAIAEAFF.

V and J are TRBV10-3 and TRBJ2-3; 8 bases match TRBD2. The CDR3 covers 16 residues. The V gene end was trimmed by 6 bases and the J gene end by 3 bases; junction bases not matched to a gene: 11. From germline, CDR1 is ENHRY and CDR2 SYGVKD. The CDR3 DNA is TGTGCCATCAGCCGAAACGGGGGGGCCGCAACAGATACGCAGTATTTT. Translated, it gives CAISRNGGAATDTQYF.

This clone occurred once. The rearrangement uses TRBV4-2 and TRBJ2-5; 9 nucleotides match TRBD1. There are 16 residues in the CDR3. Germline CDR1 is LGHNA and CDR2 is YNFKEQ. V shed 6 bases, J shed 2 bases, and the junction held 10 bases outside the gene matches. In nucleotides, the CDR3 is TGTGCCAGCAGTCAGACAGGGGGGCGTCCACAAGAGACCCAGTACTTC. This encodes CASSQTGGRPQETQYF.

The chain carries TRBV24-1 and TRBJ2-1, with 13 nucleotides matching TRBD2. This CDR3 is built from 15 residues. J gave up 11 bases and V 0 bases, and 3 bases lay outside the gene matches. Germline V gene sequence: CDR1 KGHDR, CDR2 SFDVKD. The CDR3 region is CATSDLGGLAGKQFF. CDR3 nucleotides: TGTGCCACCAGTGATTTGGGGGGACTAGCGGGAAAGCAGTTCTTC.